A single sample is the source of the 20 T cell receptor beta chains below, sequenced in a study of blood T cell repertoires in COVID-19. Clones were read by immunoSEQ multiplex PCR, and TCRdb kept only the in-frame ones, dropping some. This sample has some 180,000 clones; about nine tenths occur once, and the top ten carry approximately 6.7%. The sequenced sample consisted of peripheral blood. The receptors come from a man aged 40-50 years with acute or convalescent COVID-19.

The chain joins TRBV24-1 to TRBJ1-5; 9 nucleotides line up with TRBD1. The CDR3 totals 16 residues. Losses at the gene ends were 2 bases for V and 1 base for J; bases not matched to a gene: 2. Germline V gene sequence: CDR1 KGHDR, CDR2 SFDVKD. The CDR3 sequence: CATSDSGQGSNQPQHF. CDR3 nucleotides: TGTGCCACCAGTGATTCGGGACAGGGAAGCAATCAGCCCCAGCATTTT.

The chain combines TRBV9 with TRBJ2-7; 8 positions match TRBD1. J gave up 5 bases and V 0 bases, and 4 bases lay outside the gene matches. Germline assignment: CDR1 SGDLS and CDR2 YYNGEE. This CDR3 has 14 residues. CDR3 in DNA: TGTGCCAGCAGCGTAGGGGACAGGTTAGACGAGCAGTACTTC. It yields the protein CASSVGDRLDEQYF.

The V and J genes are TRBV5-1 and TRBJ2-3, with TRBD1 matching over 11 bases. CDR1 is SGHRS, CDR2 YFSETQ, per germline. The CDR3 consists of 14 residues. Losses at the gene ends were 3 bases for V and 5 bases for J; bases not matched to a gene: 2. The CDR3 is CASSWTGGVDTQYF. CDR3 in DNA: TGCGCCAGCAGCTGGACAGGGGGCGTAGATACGCAGTATTTT. Using reference TRBV5-1 and TRBJ2-3 for the parts outside the CDR3, the full variable domain is KAGVTQTPRYLIKTRGQQVTLSCSPISGHRSVSWYQQTPGQGLQFLFEYFSETQRNKGNFPGRFSGRQFSNSRSEMNVSTLELGDSALYLCASSWTGGVDTQYFGPGTRLTVL.

V and J are TRBV28 and TRBJ1-5; D unresolved. Trimming pared 2 bases from V and 0 bases from J, leaving 8 bases between. The germline gives CDR1 MDHEN, CDR2 SYDVKM. CDR3 length: 15 residues. The CDR3 reads CASSLEGYSNQPQHF. CDR3 bases: TGTGCCAGCAGTTTAGAGGGTTATAGCAATCAGCCCCAGCATTTT.

The J gene is TRBJ1-1, the V gene TRBV5-1, with 7 bases fitting TRBD1. CDR3 length: 14 amino acids. V gave up 1 base and J gave up 4 bases; unmatched junction bases: 4. CDR1 is SGHRS and CDR2 is YFSETQ in the germline V gene. The CDR3 loop reads CASSLRQGVTEAFF. Written as DNA, the CDR3 is TGCGCCAGCAGCTTGAGGCAGGGGGTCACTGAAGCTTTCTTT.

The chain recombines TRBV29-1 with TRBJ1-2; 7 bases line up with TRBD1. This CDR3 has 13 amino acids. With V trimmed by 7 bases and J by 4 bases, 9 bases remained unmatched. Germline V gene lookup returns CDR1 SQVTM and CDR2 ANQGSEA. The CDR3 DNA reads TGCAGCGCCGCCCACCAGGGGGTCTATGGCTACACCTTC. Protein sequence: CSAAHQGVYGYTF.

V usage is TRBV27 and J usage is TRBJ2-7; 8 positions agree with TRBD1. The CDR3 length is 14 residues. The germline CDR1 and CDR2 sequences are MNHEY and SMNVEV (reference sequence). After removal of 4 bases from V and 0 bases from J, the junction contained 2 bases not matched to a gene. The CDR3 region has the DNA TGTGCCAGCAGTTGGGACAGGCCCTCCTACGAGCAGTACTTC. Translating it yields CASSWDRPSYEQYF.

The rearrangement uses TRBV7-2 and TRBJ1-5, with 9 bases identical to TRBD1. CDR3 length: 15 amino acids. In germline, CDR1 is SGHTA, CDR2 FQGNSA. V trimming: 1 base; J trimming: 6 bases; junction bases outside the gene matches: 4. Written as DNA, the CDR3 is TGTGCCAGCAGCTTAGTGACAGGGGGGGGTCAGCCCCAGCATTTT. It is translated as CASSLVTGGGQPQHF. Complete variable domain (other parts from reference TRBV7-2 and TRBJ1-5): GAGVSQSPSNKVTEKGKDVELRCDPISGHTALYWYRQSLGQGLEFLIYFQGNSAPDKSGLPSDRFSAERTGGSVSTLTIQRTQQEDSAVYLCASSLVTGGGQPQHFGDGTRLSIL.

The CDR3 is CASSIGQGIRYEQYF. Here the CDR3 DNA reads TGTGCCAGTAGTATCGGACAGGGGATAAGATACGAGCAGTACTTC. The chain employs TRBV19 and TRBJ2-7; 9 bases are a match to TRBD1. Germline-derived CDR1 and CDR2 are LNHDA and SQIVND (reference sequence). The CDR3 has 15 amino acids. J gave up 4 bases and V 3 bases, and 7 bases lay outside the gene matches.

V gene TRBV20-1 combines with J gene TRBJ2-3; perhaps TRBD1 as D (5 bases). Germline V gene lookup returns CDR1 DFQATT and CDR2 SNEGSKA (reference sequence). Deletions cut 3 bases from V and 7 bases from J, with 8 bases between. The CDR3 runs to 11 residues. The CDR3 protein is CSASSGNTQYF. Here the CDR3 DNA reads TGCAGTGCTAGCTCAGGGAATACGCAGTATTTT.

The V and J genes are TRBV28 and TRBJ2-5, with D possibly matching TRBD2 (7 bases). The germline CDR1 and CDR2 sequences are MDHEN and SYDVKM. V lost 2 bases and J 3 bases, leaving 13 bases between the germline ends. This CDR3 region has 15 residues. The CDR3 loop reads CASSLTGGREETQYF. CDR3 bases: TGTGCCAGCAGTTTAACCGGGGGGCGCGAAGAGACCCAGTACTTC.

This chain connects TRBV28 to TRBJ1-6, with D perhaps matching TRBD1 (6 bases). V was shortened by 8 bases and J by 9 bases, with 17 bases between the two germline ends. Germline-derived CDR1 and CDR2 are MDHEN and SYDVKM. The CDR3 runs to 14 residues. The CDR3 protein is CASDQQGTSSPLHF. CDR3 bases: TGTGCCAGCGACCAACAGGGTACGAGTTCACCCCTCCACTTT.

V and J are TRBV5-1 and TRBJ2-1; 11 bases map to TRBD2. This CDR3 comprises 16 residues. Germline CDR1 reads SGHRS; CDR2 reads YFSETQ. V gave up 0 bases and J gave up 4 bases; unmatched junction bases: 3. In nucleotides, the CDR3 is TGCGCCAGCAGCTTGGCCCTAGCGGGGGGATACAATGAGCAGTTCTTC. Residues: CASSLALAGGYNEQFF.

This clone has only one observation. This sequence joins TRBV12-3 or TRBV12-4 and TRBJ2-7; 10 nucleotides line up with TRBD2. There are 13 residues in the CDR3. The trim removed 6 bases at V and 7 bases at J, leaving 6 bases unmatched. The CDR3 sequence is CASRTAGGREQYF. The CDR3 region has the DNA TGTGCCAGCAGGACAGCGGGGGGGCGGGAGCAGTACTTC.

The chain joins TRBV28 to TRBJ1-3; D might be TRBD1 (6 bases). Germline values: CDR1 MDHEN, CDR2 SYDVKM. The V and J ends lost 3 bases and 3 bases respectively, with 18 bases between them. This CDR3 contains 17 residues. The DNA for the CDR3 is TGTGCCAGCAGTTTCGCGGCAGGGGACGAGAATGGAAACACCATATATTTT. It is translated as CASSFAAGDENGNTIYF.

The chain uses TRBV6-2 or TRBV6-3 and TRBJ1-5, with 10 positions matching TRBD1. CDR3 length: 15 amino acids. With V trimmed by 1 base and J by 5 bases, 2 bases remained unmatched. The germline CDR1 and CDR2 sequences are MNHEY and SVGEGT. In nucleotides, the CDR3 is TGTGCCAGCAGTTACTTAGGACAGGGGGATCAGCCCCAGCATTTT. This translates into CASSYLGQGDQPQHF.

J is TRBJ1-6 and V is TRBV30; no clear D. The CDR3 runs 15 residues. Germline CDR1 reads GTSNPN; CDR2 reads SVGIG (reference sequence). With 4 bases removed from V and 7 bases from J, the gap between germline ends came to 17 bases. The CDR3 coding sequence is TGTGCCTGGACTGATACTATCTCGTTCAATTCACCCCTCCACTTT. Residues: CAWTDTISFNSPLHF. Looking up the rest from reference TRBV30 and TRBJ1-6 gives the full variable domain: SQTIHQWPATLVQPVGSPLSLECTVEGTSNPNLYWYRQAAGRGLQLLFYSVGIGQISSEVPQNLSASRPQDRQFILSSKKLLLSDSGFYLCAWTDTISFNSPLHFGNGTRLTVT.

The rearrangement uses TRBV27 and TRBJ2-2; 14 bases map to TRBD2. The CDR3 runs 17 residues. Losses at the gene ends were 3 bases for V and 8 bases for J; bases not matched to a gene: 8. CDR1 is MNHEY and CDR2 is SMNVEV in the germline V gene (reference sequence). CDR3 DNA sequence: TGTGCCAGCAGTTTCGCCGGGACTAGCGGGGGTTGGGGGGAGCTGTTTTTT. Protein sequence: CASSFAGTSGGWGELFF.

This chain connects TRBV28 to TRBJ1-2; tentative D call: TRBD1 (5 bases). This CDR3 comprises 13 residues. Trimming removed 5 bases at V and 2 bases at J, with 9 bases between. In germline, CDR1 is MDHEN, CDR2 SYDVKM. The CDR3 bases are TGTGCCAGCAGTACCCCAGGGAACTATGGCTACACCTTC. This codes for CASSTPGNYGYTF.

V usage is TRBV10-1 and J usage is TRBJ2-2; D perhaps matches TRBD1 (6 bases). The V and J ends lost 9 bases and 0 bases respectively, with 8 bases between them. Germline V gene data show CDR1 as WNHNN and CDR2 as SYGVQD (reference sequence). CDR3 length equals 13 residues. The DNA for the CDR3 is TGCGCCAGTGGGACATCGAACACCGGGGAGCTGTTTTTT. It yields the protein CASGTSNTGELFF.